A single T cell receptor beta chain is shown here with its context. As yet, its antigen is unknown. The sample belongs to a study of CD8 T cells in Susac syndrome. Study-wide findings and caveats: As acknowledged by the study, its TCR sequencing and HLA analysis included a relatively small number of individuals.

Random hexamers were used to reverse transcribe the RNA input (about 0.45 to 1 ug). Multiplex PCR with immunoSEQ amplified the TCR beta CDR3 across 54 Vbeta and 13 Jbeta. TCRdb reprocessed the immunoSEQ multiplex PCR reads via MiXCR and lists one record per CDR3 protein. The sample includes approximately 220,000 distinct CDR3 sequences, roughly 94% of them seen just once. The CD8+ and CD4+ T cells were isolated magnetically using a negative isolation approach, whereas the TEMRA cells were enriched by FACS. The sequenced sample was CD4+ T cells from PBMCs. This sequence was found in a human donor with multiple sclerosis.

Here the CDR3 reads CACTPPSRIRNEQYF. The CDR3 DNA sequence: TGTGCCTGCACCCCCCCGAGTAGGATTAGGAACGAGCAGTACTTC. V gene TRBV30 combines with J gene TRBJ2-7; D is uncertain. CDR3 size: 15 residues. The V end lost 6 bases, the J end lost 5 bases, and 23 bases lay between the germline ends. CDR1 is GTSNPN, CDR2 SVGIG, per germline (reference sequence).